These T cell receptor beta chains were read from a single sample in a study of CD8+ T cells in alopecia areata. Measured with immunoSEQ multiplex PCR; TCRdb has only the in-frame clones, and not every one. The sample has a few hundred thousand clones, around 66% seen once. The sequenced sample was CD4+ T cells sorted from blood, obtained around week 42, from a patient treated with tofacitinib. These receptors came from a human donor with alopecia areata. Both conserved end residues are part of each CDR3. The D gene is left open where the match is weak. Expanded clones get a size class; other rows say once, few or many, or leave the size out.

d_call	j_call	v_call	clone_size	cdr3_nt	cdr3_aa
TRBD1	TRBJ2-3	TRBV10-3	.	TGTGCCATCAGTGGACAGGGCGGGCCCACAGATACGCAGTATTTT	CAISGQGGPTDTQYF
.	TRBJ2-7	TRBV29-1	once	TGCAGCGTTGAAACCCCAGGGTTCAAGTACTTC	CSVETPGFKYF
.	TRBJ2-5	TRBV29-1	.	TGCAGCGTTGCATTAGGGGGGGGTCAAGAGACCCAGTACTTC	CSVALGGGQETQYF
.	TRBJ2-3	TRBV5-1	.	TGCGCCAGCAGCGTTACCCAGGGTATCGATACGCAGTATTTT	CASSVTQGIDTQYF
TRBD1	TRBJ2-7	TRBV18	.	TGTGCCAGCTCGGGACAGGGGGATGACGAGCAGTACTTC	CASSGQGDDEQYF
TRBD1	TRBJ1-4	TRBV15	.	TGTGCCACCAGCGGACAGGGGGCGTCTAATGAAAAACTGTTTTTT	CATSGQGASNEKLFF
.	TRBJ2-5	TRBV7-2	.	TGTGCCAGCAGCTCGACGAGCTGGACCCAGTACTTC	CASSSTSWTQYF
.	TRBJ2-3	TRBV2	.	TGTGCCAGCAGTGAAGGCAGGGAAGATACGCAGTATTTT	CASSEGREDTQYF
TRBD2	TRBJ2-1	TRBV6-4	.	TGTGCCACCCCGGGGGGGGTCCCCTACAATGAGCAGTTCTTC	CATPGGVPYNEQFF
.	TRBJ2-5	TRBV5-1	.	TGCGCCAGCAGCCTAAGTAACGGAAGATTCCAAGAGACCCAGTACTTC	CASSLSNGRFQETQYF
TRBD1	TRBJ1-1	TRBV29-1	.	TGCAGCGTTGAAGGACAGGGGCGCACTGAAGCTTTCTTT	CSVEGQGRTEAFF
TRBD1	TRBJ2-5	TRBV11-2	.	TGTGCCAGCACTCCGACTCCGGGACAGGGAGGAACTCAGTACTTC	CASTPTPGQGGTQYF
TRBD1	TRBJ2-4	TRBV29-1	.	TGCAGCGTTGACCCAGGGGGCGAAAACATTCAGTACTTC	CSVDPGGENIQYF
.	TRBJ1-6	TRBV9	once	TGTGCCAGCAGCGTCCGAGCGGGGTCACCCCTCCACTTT	CASSVRAGSPLHF
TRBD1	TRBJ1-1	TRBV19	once	TGTGCCAGTAGGAAGGGACAGTTCAACACTGAAGCTTTCTTT	CASRKGQFNTEAFF
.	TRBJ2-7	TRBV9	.	TGTGCCAGCAGCGTAATCTGGCAGGGAGATGACTCGAGCTCCTACGAGCAGTACTTC	CASSVIWQGDDSSSYEQYF
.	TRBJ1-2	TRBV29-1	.	TGCAGCGTTGAAGATCGAATGGAGGGAAGGAATGGCTACACCTTC	CSVEDRMEGRNGYTF
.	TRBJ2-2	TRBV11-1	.	TGTGCCAGCAGCACTCACGCCGGGGAGCTGTTTTTT	CASSTHAGELFF
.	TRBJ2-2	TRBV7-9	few	TGTGCCAGCAGCGCAGAGGGAGGCGGGGAGCTGTTTTTT	CASSAEGGGELFF
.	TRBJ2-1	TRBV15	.	TGTGCCACCAGCACGATCAGCTCCTACAATGAGCAGTTCTTC	CATSTISSYNEQFF
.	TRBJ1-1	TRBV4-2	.	TGTGCCAGCAGCCAAGGGGGTGAAGCTTTCTTT	CASSQGGEAFF
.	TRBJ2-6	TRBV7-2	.	TGTGCAGAATATTACAGGGCTGGGGCCAACGTCCTGACTTTC	CAEYYRAGANVLTF
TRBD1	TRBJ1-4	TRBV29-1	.	TGCAGCGTAGAGGGACAGGTTAATGAAAAACTGTTTTTT	CSVEGQVNEKLFF
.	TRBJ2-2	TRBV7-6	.	TGTGCCAGCAGCTGGGACATAAACACCGGGGAGCTGTTTTTT	CASSWDINTGELFF
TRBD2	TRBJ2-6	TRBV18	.	TGTGCCAGCTCCCCAAGGGAGGGCGGGGCCAACGTCCTGACTTTC	CASSPREGGANVLTF
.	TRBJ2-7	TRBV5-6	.	TGTGCCAGCAGCTCGTCCTACGAGCAGTACTTC	CASSSSYEQYF
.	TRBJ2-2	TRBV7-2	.	TGTGCCAGCAGCTCAAACACCGGGGAGCTGTTTTTT	CASSSNTGELFF
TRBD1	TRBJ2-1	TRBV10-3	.	TGTGCCATCAGTGGAGACAGGGATGAGCAGTTCTTC	CAISGDRDEQFF
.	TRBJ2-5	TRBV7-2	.	TGTGCCAGCAGCTTAACCGCGAAGGAGACCCAGTACTTC	CASSLTAKETQYF
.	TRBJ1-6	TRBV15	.	TGTGCCACCAGCGAAGAGAGAGGCAGCCATAATTCACCCCTCCACTTT	CATSEERGSHNSPLHF
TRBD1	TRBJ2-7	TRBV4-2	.	TGTGCCAGCAGCCGGGACGGACAGGGCCCCTACGAGCAGTACTTC	CASSRDGQGPYEQYF
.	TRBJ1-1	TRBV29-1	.	TGCAGCGTTGGTGTACTGAACACTGAAGCTTTCTTT	CSVGVLNTEAFF
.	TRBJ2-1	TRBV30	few	TGTGCCTGGGGTCAGGGGCATGAGCAGTTCTTC	CAWGQGHEQFF
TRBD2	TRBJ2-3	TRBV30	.	TGTGCCTGGAGTGTACGGACGGGGGGGCCAGATACGCAGTATTTT	CAWSVRTGGPDTQYF
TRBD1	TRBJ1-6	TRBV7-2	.	TGTGCCAGCAGCTGGGGACAGGGGGATTCACCCCTCCACTTT	CASSWGQGDSPLHF
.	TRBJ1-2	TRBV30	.	TGTGCCTGGAGTGTTTTACAGCGGACTTATGGCTACACCTTC	CAWSVLQRTYGYTF
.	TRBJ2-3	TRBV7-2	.	TGTGCCAGCAGCAGCACAGATACGCAGTATTTT	CASSSTDTQYF
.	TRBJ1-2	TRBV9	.	TGTGCCAGCAGCGTAACCGACAGGAGTGGCTACACCTTC	CASSVTDRSGYTF
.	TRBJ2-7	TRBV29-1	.	TGCAGCGTCATGGCCTCCTACGAGCAGTACTTC	CSVMASYEQYF
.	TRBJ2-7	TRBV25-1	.	TGTGCCAGCAGTGCGTCACCAGGGATCTACGAGCAGTACTTC	CASSASPGIYEQYF
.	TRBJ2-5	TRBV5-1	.	TGCGCCAGCAACCAGGACTCCGCCAAAGGGGAGACCCAGTACTTC	CASNQDSAKGETQYF
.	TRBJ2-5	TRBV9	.	TGTGCCAGCAGCGTTGGCGGGTTGCTCCAAGAGACCCAGTACTTC	CASSVGGLLQETQYF
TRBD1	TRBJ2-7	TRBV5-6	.	TGTGCCAGCACCCGGGCAAACGGACAGGGTTACGAGCAGTACTTC	CASTRANGQGYEQYF
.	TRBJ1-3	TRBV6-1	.	TGTGCCAGCAGATTCACAGGGAACTCTGGAAACACCATATATTTT	CASRFTGNSGNTIYF
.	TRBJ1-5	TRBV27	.	TGTGCCAGCAGTTTAATGCCCGGACCTGATCAGCCCCAGCATTTT	CASSLMPGPDQPQHF